What follows are 12 T cell receptor beta chains derived from one specimen sequenced in a study of CD8+ T cells in alopecia areata. Extraction of RNA preceded its reverse transcription into cDNA, which served as the sequencing template. Data came from immunoSEQ multiplex PCR; TCRdb stores just in-frame clones and leaves some out. The sample carries around 60,000 clones, roughly 40% recorded once. The sequencing input was NKG2D-low CD8+ T cells sorted from blood. The receptors stem from a human donor with alopecia areata.

This clone was observed a handful of times. V gene TRBV7-9 combines with J gene TRBJ2-1, with a weak D call TRBD1 (6 bases). Germline assignment: CDR1 SEHNR and CDR2 FQNEAQ (reference sequence). This CDR3 comprises 15 residues. V lost 7 bases and J 0 bases, leaving 13 bases between the germline ends. DNA of the CDR3: TGTGCCAGCACAGGGGCAGAGAGCTCCTACAATGAGCAGTTCTTC. Protein: CASTGAESSYNEQFF. Variable domain in full (rest from reference TRBV7-9 and TRBJ2-1): DTGVSQNPRHKITKRGQNVTFRCDPISEHNRLYWYRQTLGQGPEFLTYFQNEAQLEKSRLLSDRFSAERPKGSFSTLEIQRTEQGDSAMYLCASTGAESSYNEQFFGPGTRLTVL.

The chain links TRBV27 to TRBJ1-1, with TRBD1 as a possible D gene (5 bases). Looked up from germline, CDR1 is MNHEY and CDR2 is SMNVEV (reference sequence). V dropped 5 bases and J dropped 6 bases, with 13 bases sitting between them. CDR3 length: 13 residues. CDR3 loop: CASSIAQGPEAFF. The DNA of the CDR3 is TGTGCCAGCAGTATCGCTCAGGGACCTGAAGCTTTCTTT.

The chain uses TRBV4-1 and TRBJ2-1, with D perhaps TRBD2 (5 bases). The CDR3 is 12 residues long. Trimming took off 1 base at V and 9 bases at J, with 7 bases between the two ends. The germline V gene has CDR1 MGHRA and CDR2 YSYEKL. The CDR3 reads CASSQVAGEQFF. The CDR3 nucleotides are TGCGCCAGCAGCCAAGTCGCGGGTGAGCAGTTCTTC.

The V call is TRBV25-1, the J call TRBJ2-7; 9 bases are a match to TRBD2. This CDR3 contains 13 residues. J gave up 5 bases and V 6 bases, and 5 bases lay outside the gene matches. The germline V gene encodes CDR1 MGHDK and CDR2 SYGVNS. The CDR3 here is CASRAGGLDEQYF. CDR3 in DNA: TGTGCCAGCAGAGCGGGGGGCCTCGACGAGCAGTACTTC.

The chain carries TRBV29-1 and TRBJ2-7; D assignment may be TRBD1 or TRBD2 (5 bases each). Trimming took off 3 bases at V and 0 bases at J, with 12 bases between the two ends. Germline CDR1 reads SQVTM; CDR2 reads ANQGSEA. The CDR3 is 14 amino acids. DNA of the CDR3: TGCAGCGTTGAGTTTTCAGGGAGCTCCTACGAGCAGTACTTC. It yields the protein CSVEFSGSSYEQYF.

This chain links TRBV7-9 with TRBJ1-4, with unresolved D. Trimming took 3 bases from V and 8 from J, leaving 7 bases between them. CDR3 length: 12 amino acids. The germline V gene has CDR1 SEHNR and CDR2 FQNEAQ (reference sequence). CDR3 residues: CASSFTAEKLFF. CDR3 coding DNA: TGTGCCAGCAGCTTTACGGCAGAAAAACTGTTTTTT.

V usage is TRBV29-1 and J usage is TRBJ1-2, with 10 bases matching TRBD1. With 3 bases clipped from V and 5 bases from J, the junction kept 3 bases outside the gene matches. This CDR3 spans 13 amino acids. Per the germline V gene, CDR1 is SQVTM and CDR2 is ANQGSEA. DNA for the CDR3: TGCAGCGTTGAGGGGGGACAGGGGTATGGCTACACCTTC. Protein product: CSVEGGQGYGYTF.

J is TRBJ2-5 and V is TRBV29-1; 8 bases align to TRBD2. The DNA matches TRBJ2-7 better at its end, which makes the J call doubtful. CDR3 size: 19 residues. Germline CDR1 reads SQVTM; CDR2 reads ANQGSEA. In DNA form, the CDR3 reads TGCAGCGCGATAATAACCCGAGCAATAAGACTAGCGACTACCTACGAGCAGTACTTC. It yields the protein CSAIITRAIRLATTYEQYF.

The chain links TRBV7-2 to TRBJ2-3; TRBD2 matches 11 bases. CDR3 length: 15 amino acids. Germline V gives CDR1 SGHTA, CDR2 FQGNSA. The J segment lost 5 bases and the V segment lost 4 bases, leaving 5 bases of the junction unmatched. The CDR3 bases are TGTGCCAGCAGCTCGTTAGCGGGGGGGATAGATACGCAGTATTTT. It translates to CASSSLAGGIDTQYF.

This clone was seen a few times. The gene calls are TRBV6-5 and TRBJ2-1, with D perhaps given as TRBD1 or TRBD2 (6 bases each). Trimming cost V 2 bases and J 8 bases, with 16 bases left between them. The CDR3 loop spans 15 amino acids. Germline V gene lookup returns CDR1 MNHEY and CDR2 SVGAGI. The DNA of the CDR3 is TGTGCCAGCAGTTACCTACCGGGGGCGGGCGATGAGCAGTTCTTC. It specifies CASSYLPGAGDEQFF.

The gene calls are TRBV28 and TRBJ2-3; TRBD1 is a possible D gene (6 bases). Germline V gene lookup returns CDR1 MDHEN and CDR2 SYDVKM. This CDR3 is 17 amino acids long. Trimming stripped 6 bases from V and 2 bases from J, with 21 bases between. CDR3 sequence reads: CASSYPLQGEFTDTQYF. DNA of the CDR3: TGTGCCAGCAGCTACCCGTTACAGGGTGAATTCACAGATACGCAGTATTTT.

The genes are TRBV5-1 and TRBJ2-7; weak D call: TRBD1 (6 bases). CDR3 length equals 17 residues. CDR1 is SGHRS, CDR2 YFSETQ, per germline. The ends were cut back, 0 bases at V and 1 base at J, with 17 bases in the middle. The CDR3: CASSLGRRGLGSYEQYF. CDR3 bases: TGCGCCAGCAGCTTGGGTCGCAGGGGCTTGGGATCCTACGAGCAGTACTTC.